Following are 27 T cell receptor beta chains from one sample sequenced in a study of blood T cell repertoires in COVID-19 (dated by TCRdb to the early 2020s). Library construction relied on the immunoSEQ multiplex PCR assay. Imported from immuneACCESS, the table was reduced by TCRdb to in-frame sequences with V and J called. These copies leave out some clones; in studies compared against another copy, an unresolved V gene accounts for under half, and the cause of the remainder is not known. In all, the sample holds a few hundred thousand clones, and roughly 86% of those were seen once. The ten largest clones take up around 1% of the sample. The sequencing input was peripheral blood. These receptors were obtained from a human donor with acute or convalescent COVID-19. The donor label of this sample is uncertain.

The chain uses TRBV18 and TRBJ2-1; TRBD2 aligns across 9 bases. V shed 0 bases and J 9 bases; nucleotides not matched to a gene: 6. From germline, CDR1 is KGHSH and CDR2 LQKENI. The CDR3 has 15 residues. The chain's CDR3 is CASSPPVAGVVEQFF. The CDR3 region has the DNA TGTGCCAGCTCACCACCGGTAGCGGGAGTTGTTGAGCAGTTCTTC.

This chain links TRBV2 with TRBJ1-5; the D is unclear. Trimming shortened V by 3 bases and J by 5 bases, and 8 bases separated the two germline ends. The CDR3 loop spans 13 amino acids. Germline CDR1 reads SNHLY; CDR2 reads FYNNEI. The CDR3 nucleotides are TGTGCCAGCAGTGACGCGGGGTATCAGCCCCAGCATTTT. Translation: CASSDAGYQPQHF.

CDR3 sequence (DNA): TGTGCCACCAAAAGACAGGGGGCCGACAATGAGCAGTTCTTC. Amino acids: CATKRQGADNEQFF. The chain has TRBV18 and TRBJ2-1; 10 bases are shared with TRBD1. Germline V gives CDR1 KGHSH, CDR2 LQKENI. This CDR3 has 14 residues. Trimming removed 10 bases from V and 5 bases from J; junction bases left unmatched: 8. The variable domain in full, with the rest retrieved from reference TRBV18 and TRBJ2-1, is NAGVMQNPRHLVRRRGQEARLRCSPMKGHSHVYWYRQLPEEGLKFMVYLQKENIIDESGMPKERFSAEFPKEGPSILRIQQVVRGDSAAYFCATKRQGADNEQFFGPGTRLTVL.

The V call is TRBV5-1, the J call TRBJ2-3, with TRBD2 identical over 8 bases. This CDR3 has 14 residues. Trimming at V came to 8 bases and at J to 5 bases, leaving 10 bases not matched to a gene. Looked up from germline, CDR1 is SGHRS and CDR2 is YFSETQ. The CDR3 is CASTSGEGIDTQYF. The CDR3 bases are TGCGCCAGTACTAGCGGAGAGGGTATAGATACGCAGTATTTT. Full variable domain (outside the CDR3, taken from reference TRBV5-1 and TRBJ2-3): KAGVTQTPRYLIKTRGQQVTLSCSPISGHRSVSWYQQTPGQGLQFLFEYFSETQRNKGNFPGRFSGRQFSNSRSEMNVSTLELGDSALYLCASTSGEGIDTQYFGPGTRLTVL.

The chain employs TRBV11-2 and TRBJ2-3; 7 bases align to TRBD1. This CDR3 region has 14 residues. The V and J ends lost 5 bases and 1 base, in that order; junction bases with no gene match: 3. Germline V lookup: CDR1 SGHAT, CDR2 FQNNGV. The CDR3 DNA sequence: TGTGCCAGCAGCGATAGGGGGCGCACAGATACGCAGTATTTT. Translated: CASSDRGRTDTQYF.

V and J are TRBV5-8 and TRBJ2-7; D perhaps matches TRBD1 (6 bases). CDR1 is SGHTS, CDR2 YDEGEE, per germline. The CDR3 loop spans 15 amino acids. Trimming took off 3 bases at V and 1 base at J, with 14 bases between the two ends. CDR3 in amino acids: CASSSLSTGSYEQYF. CDR3 sequence (DNA): TGTGCCAGCAGCTCTCTCTCGACAGGTTCCTACGAGCAGTACTTC.

This chain connects TRBV28 to TRBJ2-3; tentatively, D is TRBD1 (5 bases). Germline-derived CDR1 and CDR2 are MDHEN and SYDVKM. CDR3 size: 12 residues. V lost 7 bases and J lost 7, with 12 bases in between. CDR3 sequence reads: CASTAGFYTQYF. The CDR3, as DNA: TGTGCCAGCACGGCAGGGTTTTATACGCAGTATTTT.

This rearrangement joins TRBV30 to TRBJ1-4; 8 bases line up with TRBD1. From germline, CDR1 is GTSNPN and CDR2 SVGIG (reference sequence). CDR3 length: 13 amino acids. V lost 1 base, J lost 5 bases, and 0 bases stayed unmatched. This CDR3 is CAWSGTGNEKLFF. The CDR3 DNA reads as TGTGCCTGGAGTGGGACAGGGAATGAAAAACTGTTTTTT.

The rearrangement links TRBV5-1 to TRBJ1-1; TRBD1 might be the D (6 bases). Between the trimmed V and J ends, which lost 6 bases and 0 bases, there was a span of 15 bases. The CDR3 has 15 amino acids. From germline, CDR1 is SGHRS and CDR2 YFSETQ. In DNA, the CDR3 is TGCGCCAGCAAACGGGGGGGCTACATGAACACTGAAGCTTTCTTT. Translated: CASKRGGYMNTEAFF.

This clone came up once. The V call is TRBV30, the J call TRBJ2-3; D not resolved. Germline lookup yields CDR1 GTSNPN and CDR2 SVGIG (reference sequence). This CDR3 region has 12 residues. V gave up 3 bases and J gave up 6 bases, with 10 bases separating them. This CDR3 reads CAWRFRRDTQYF. In DNA, the CDR3 is TGTGCCTGGAGGTTCCGCCGGGATACGCAGTATTTT.

The chain is built from TRBV5-6 and TRBJ1-1; 9 bases fit TRBD1. The CDR3 totals 15 residues. Germline-derived CDR1 and CDR2 are SGHDT and YYEEEE. J was trimmed by 4 bases and V by 0 bases; bases with no gene match: 4. The DNA for the CDR3 is TGTGCCAGCAGCTTGGGCCTGACAGGGGGCACTGAAGCTTTCTTT. Translated, it gives CASSLGLTGGTEAFF. Full variable domain (rest looked up from reference TRBV5-6 and TRBJ1-1): DAGVTQSPTHLIKTRGQQVTLRCSPKSGHDTVSWYQQALGQGPQFIFQYYEEEERQRGNFPDRFSGHQFPNYSSELNVNALLLGDSALYLCASSLGLTGGTEAFFGQGTRLTVV.

The chain uses TRBV4-1 and TRBJ2-7; D perhaps matches TRBD1 (5 bases). From germline, CDR1 is MGHRA and CDR2 YSYEKL. This CDR3 spans 15 amino acids. Trimming cost V 1 base and J 0 bases, with 10 bases left between them. The CDR3 nucleotides are TGCGCCAGCAGCCAAGTGTCGACAGTCTCCTACGAGCAGTACTTC. Translation: CASSQVSTVSYEQYF.

The J gene is TRBJ1-4, the V gene TRBV24-1; perhaps TRBD1 as D (5 bases). Per germline, CDR1 KGHDR and CDR2 SFDVKD. The V gene lost 5 bases and the J gene lost 7 bases, with 19 bases spanning the gap. The CDR3 spans 16 residues. The CDR3, as DNA: TGTGCCACCAGTGTTACCGAATCTGGGGCAGCTGAAAAACTGTTTTTT. Encoded protein: CATSVTESGAAEKLFF.

This clone was found once. The chain couples TRBV7-2 to TRBJ1-2; D is undetermined. The V end was cut by 2 bases, the J end by 6 bases, with 10 bases between. The CDR3 runs 13 residues. Germline CDR1 is SGHTA and CDR2 is FQGNSA. The CDR3 is CASSLFVRDGYTF. The DNA of the CDR3 is TGTGCCAGCAGCTTATTTGTTCGGGATGGCTACACCTTC. Full variable domain (outside the CDR3, taken from reference TRBV7-2 and TRBJ1-2): GAGVSQSPSNKVTEKGKDVELRCDPISGHTALYWYRQSLGQGLEFLIYFQGNSAPDKSGLPSDRFSAERTGGSVSTLTIQRTQQEDSAVYLCASSLFVRDGYTFGSGTRLTVV.

This clone was detected only once. V and J are TRBV5-1 and TRBJ2-1; no firm D call. CDR3 length equals 14 residues. Germline assignment: CDR1 SGHRS and CDR2 YFSETQ. The V end was cut by 4 bases, the J end by 5 bases, with 13 bases between. The DNA for the CDR3 is TGCGCCAGCAGCCCCGAGTTCGGAGACAATGAGCAGTTCTTC. Its translation is CASSPEFGDNEQFF.

This clone was counted only a few times. The chain uses TRBV5-6 and TRBJ1-6; D remains ambiguous. Germline V lookup: CDR1 SGHDT, CDR2 YYEEEE. The CDR3 extends over 17 amino acids. With 3 bases removed from V and 0 bases from J, the gap between germline ends came to 13 bases. The CDR3 sequence is CASSSFTRSSYNSPLHF. CDR3 sequence (DNA): TGTGCCAGCAGCTCGTTCACCCGGAGCTCCTATAATTCACCCCTCCACTTT.

The CDR3 spells CASSLGQLNEQFF. The CDR3 coding sequence is TGTGCCAGCAGCCTAGGACAGCTCAATGAGCAGTTCTTC. V and J are TRBV11-2 and TRBJ2-1; possible D gene TRBD1, 6 bases. V was shortened by 5 bases and J by 6 bases, with 11 bases between the two germline ends. Germline V gene sequence: CDR1 SGHAT, CDR2 FQNNGV. CDR3 length: 13 amino acids.

CDR3 DNA sequence: TGTGCCAGCAGCAGTCGGGTAGGCATGAACACTGAAGCTTTCTTT. It encodes CASSSRVGMNTEAFF. The chain links TRBV5-5 to TRBJ1-1, with no clear D. V was pared by 4 bases and J by 0 bases, with 13 bases between. Per the germline V gene, CDR1 is SGHKS and CDR2 is YYEKEE (reference sequence). The CDR3 spans 15 residues.

This chain uses TRBV28 with TRBJ1-6, with TRBD1 as a possible D gene (6 bases). CDR3 size: 14 residues. Germline V gene sequence: CDR1 MDHEN, CDR2 SYDVKM. V lost 3 bases and J 10 bases, leaving 13 bases between the germline ends. DNA of the CDR3: TGTGCCAGCAGTTTTCCCAGGGGCAACTCACCCCTCCACTTT. Its protein is CASSFPRGNSPLHF.

The V call is TRBV14, the J call TRBJ1-2; TRBD1 matches 7 bases. CDR3 length: 15 residues. From germline, CDR1 is SGHDN and CDR2 FVKESK. After removal of 4 bases from V and 1 base from J, the junction contained 6 bases not matched to a gene. CDR3 amino acids: CASSPQQGINYGYTF. As DNA, the CDR3 is TGTGCCAGCAGCCCGCAACAGGGGATTAACTATGGCTACACCTTC.

V gene TRBV28 combines with J gene TRBJ1-2; possible D gene TRBD1, 5 bases. Deletions cut 4 bases from V and 6 bases from J, with 15 bases between. The CDR3 spans 14 residues. The germline V gene encodes CDR1 MDHEN and CDR2 SYDVKM. The CDR3: CASSSLPGIHGYTF. As DNA, the CDR3 is TGTGCCAGCAGTTCGCTCCCAGGGATTCATGGCTACACCTTC.

This chain uses TRBV28 with TRBJ2-7; possibly TRBD2 for D (6 bases). The CDR3 spans 16 residues. Deletions cut 5 bases from V and 1 base from J, with 18 bases between. The V gene's germline CDR1 is MDHEN and CDR2 SYDVKM. CDR3: CASSPGSQGYSYEQYF. Written as DNA, the CDR3 is TGTGCCAGCAGTCCCGGGAGCCAGGGCTATTCCTACGAGCAGTACTTC.

J is TRBJ2-7 and V is TRBV30; D is unresolved. Trimming removed 2 bases at V and 0 bases at J, with 14 bases between. This CDR3 is built from 15 residues. CDR1 GTSNPN and CDR2 SVGIG come from the germline V gene (reference sequence). The CDR3 region has the DNA TGTGCCTGGAGTTCCTTTGCGTTAAGCTCCTACGAGCAGTACTTC. Translating gives CAWSSFALSSYEQYF.

The chain carries TRBV19 and TRBJ1-1, with TRBD1 matching over 8 bases. Trimming cost V 7 bases and J 1 base; bases outside gene matches: 14. This CDR3 spans 17 amino acids. Per the germline V gene, CDR1 is LNHDA and CDR2 is SQIVND (reference sequence). In nucleotides, the CDR3 is TGTGCCAGTACCCAATCTCGCAGGGGGCAGCGGAACACTGAAGCTTTCTTT. Its translation is CASTQSRRGQRNTEAFF.

With respect to this clone: Additional DNA sequences in this sample encode the identical CDR3. The rearrangement links TRBV7-9 to TRBJ1-2; a weak D match, TRBD1 (6 bases). Trimming took off 2 bases at V and 3 bases at J, with 10 bases between the two ends. This CDR3 contains 14 residues. Per germline, CDR1 SEHNR and CDR2 FQNEAQ (reference sequence). The CDR3 loop is CASSLTGSDYGYTF. As DNA, the CDR3 is TGTGCCAGCAGCTTAACAGGGAGCGACTATGGCTACACCTTC.

This chain links TRBV29-1 with TRBJ1-2; no reliable D call. CDR1 is SQVTM, CDR2 ANQGSEA, per germline. This CDR3 is built from 13 residues. V lost 4 bases to trimming and J lost 2 bases, with 11 bases between them. CDR3 loop: CSVGESSNYGYTF. Here the CDR3 DNA reads TGCAGCGTTGGGGAGTCCTCCAACTATGGCTACACCTTC.

J is TRBJ1-2 and V is TRBV5-1, with D hard to call. Germline V gene lookup returns CDR1 SGHRS and CDR2 YFSETQ. Trimming removed 0 bases from V and 4 bases from J, with 10 bases in between. This CDR3 has 14 residues. The CDR3 loop reads CASSLEAEIYGYTF. The CDR3 DNA reads as TGCGCCAGCAGCTTGGAGGCGGAGATCTATGGCTACACCTTC.